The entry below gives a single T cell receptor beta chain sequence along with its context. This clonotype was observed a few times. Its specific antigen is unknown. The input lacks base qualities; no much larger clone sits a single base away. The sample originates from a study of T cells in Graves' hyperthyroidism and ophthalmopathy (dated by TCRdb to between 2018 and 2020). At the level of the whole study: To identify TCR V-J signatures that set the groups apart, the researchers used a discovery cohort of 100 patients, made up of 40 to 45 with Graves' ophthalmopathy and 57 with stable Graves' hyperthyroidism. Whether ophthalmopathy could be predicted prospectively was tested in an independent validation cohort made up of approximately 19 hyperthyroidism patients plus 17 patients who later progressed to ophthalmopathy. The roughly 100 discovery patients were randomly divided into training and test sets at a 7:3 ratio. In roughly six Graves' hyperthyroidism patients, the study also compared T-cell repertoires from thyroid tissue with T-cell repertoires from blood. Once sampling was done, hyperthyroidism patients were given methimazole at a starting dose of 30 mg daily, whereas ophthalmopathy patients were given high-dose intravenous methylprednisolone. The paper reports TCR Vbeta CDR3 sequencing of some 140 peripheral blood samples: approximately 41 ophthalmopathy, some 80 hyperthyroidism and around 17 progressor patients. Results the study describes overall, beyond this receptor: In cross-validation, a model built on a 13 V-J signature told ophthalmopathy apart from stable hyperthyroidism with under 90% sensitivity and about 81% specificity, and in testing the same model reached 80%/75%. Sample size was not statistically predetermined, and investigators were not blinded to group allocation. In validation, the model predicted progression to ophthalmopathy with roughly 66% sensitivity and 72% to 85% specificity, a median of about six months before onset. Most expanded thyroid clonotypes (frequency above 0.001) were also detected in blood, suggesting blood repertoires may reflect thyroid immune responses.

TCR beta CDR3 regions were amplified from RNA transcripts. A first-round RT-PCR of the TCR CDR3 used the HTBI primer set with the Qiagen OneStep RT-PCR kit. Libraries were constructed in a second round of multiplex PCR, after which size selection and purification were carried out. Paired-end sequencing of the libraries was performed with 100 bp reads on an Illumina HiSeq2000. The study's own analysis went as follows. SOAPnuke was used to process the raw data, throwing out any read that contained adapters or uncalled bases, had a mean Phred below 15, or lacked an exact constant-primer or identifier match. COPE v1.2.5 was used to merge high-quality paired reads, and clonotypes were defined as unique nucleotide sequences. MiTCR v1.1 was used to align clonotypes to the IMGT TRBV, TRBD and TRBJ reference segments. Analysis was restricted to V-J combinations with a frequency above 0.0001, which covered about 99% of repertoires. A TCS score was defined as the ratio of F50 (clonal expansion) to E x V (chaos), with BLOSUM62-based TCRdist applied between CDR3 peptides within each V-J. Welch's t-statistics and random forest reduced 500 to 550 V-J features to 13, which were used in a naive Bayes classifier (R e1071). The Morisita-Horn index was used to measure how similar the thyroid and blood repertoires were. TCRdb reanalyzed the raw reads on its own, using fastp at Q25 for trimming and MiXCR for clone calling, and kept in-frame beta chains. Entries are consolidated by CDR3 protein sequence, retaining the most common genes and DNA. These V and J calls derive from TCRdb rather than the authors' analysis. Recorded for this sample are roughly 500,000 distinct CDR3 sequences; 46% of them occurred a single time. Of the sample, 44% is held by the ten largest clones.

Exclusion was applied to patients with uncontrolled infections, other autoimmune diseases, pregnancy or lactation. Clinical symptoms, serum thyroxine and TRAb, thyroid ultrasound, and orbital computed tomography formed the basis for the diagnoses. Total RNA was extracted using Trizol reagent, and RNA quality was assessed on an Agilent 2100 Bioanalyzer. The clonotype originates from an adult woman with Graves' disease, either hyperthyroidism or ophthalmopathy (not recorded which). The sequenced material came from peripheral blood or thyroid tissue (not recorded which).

For the CDR3, the sequence is CASSLSGWATGLSNYGYTF. The DNA is TGTGCCAGCAGTTTAAGCGGCTGGGCGACAGGATTGTCGAACTATGGCTACACCTTC. The chain links TRBV27 with TRBJ1-2; perhaps TRBD1 is the D gene, with 6 bases matching. The germline V gene (reference sequence) gives CDR1 as MNHEY and CDR2 as SMNVEV. The trim is 2 bases for V and 2 bases for J, with a gap of 24 bases between the germline ends. Its CDR3 holds 19 amino acids, cysteine through phenylalanine. Of all the DNA, just the CDR3 is kept, 57 bases in frame from base 1.